This TCR beta chain was recovered during a study of metastatic and nonmetastatic thyroid tumors. About the study: Across peripheral blood and tumor or nodule tissue samples taken from malignant and benign thyroid patients, the repertoires were compared with one another. General study points: Significantly higher TCR beta diversity was reportedly seen in malignant thyroid tumors than benign nodules, in blood and tumor.

The V segment lost 3 bases and the J segment 8 bases; nucleotides outside the gene matches: 5. The CDR3 consists of 15 residues. Germline V gene lookup returns CDR1 SGHTS and CDR2 YDEGEE. Every patient was untreated before thyroid surgery. Notes on this clone: Its matching antigen is unknown.

In the original analysis: To classify distant metastasis in papillary thyroid cancer, a model was built from CDR3 differences across clinicopathological groups. TCRdb recomputed clones from the PCR reads via MiXCR. TCRdb, not the original authors, processed these V and J calls. The sample includes approximately 16,000 clones, roughly a third of them seen just once. Sequencing was carried out using tumor tissue. This receptor was taken from a male donor with papillary thyroid cancer or a benign thyroid nodule (not recorded which). Some clones in this sample may be carry-over from other donors' samples. The V gene is TRBV5-8, the J gene TRBJ1-6; TRBD1 matches at 10 bases. The CDR3 bases are TGTGCCAGCAGCTCAGGGACAGGGGTTCATTCACCCCTCCACTTT. This codes for CASSSGTGVHSPLHF.